This T cell receptor (beta chain) was recorded in a study of graft-versus-host responses after intestinal transplantation. The count of this clone is one. Lamina propria and intraepithelial lymphocytes were released by processing graft tissue. Method: immunoSEQ multiplex PCR; TCRdb's copy keeps in-frame clones and lacks some. This sample carries about 9,100 clones, roughly 70% of them seen once, and the ten largest clones take around 30%. Germline V gene sequence: CDR1 MNHNY, CDR2 SVGAGI (reference sequence). V dropped 2 bases and J dropped 4; count of bases not matched to a gene: 5. The CDR3 spans 15 residues.

This rearrangement joins TRBV6-6 to TRBJ2-7; TRBD1 agrees at 10 bases. The receptor was derived from a human patient who received an intestinal transplant, so some T cells may come from the graft donor. This material consisted of ileum tissue, taken nearly 500 days after intestinal transplant. Written as DNA, the CDR3 is TGTGCCAGCAGTTACACACCGGGACAGGGGTACGAGCAGTACTTC. Translation gives CASSYTPGQGYEQYF.